This TCR beta chain is drawn from a study of T cell changes during pregnancy in multiple sclerosis. Trimming pared 0 bases from V and 2 bases from J, leaving 11 bases between. The CDR3 has 15 residues. Germline V gives CDR1 SGDLS, CDR2 YYNGEE. Here immunoSEQ multiplex PCR was the method, and the copy in TCRdb shows in-frame clones only, minus some. Of nearly 110,000 clones detected, about 90% appear once; the ten largest clones hold 1.5% to 2%. This sequence was found in a female donor with multiple sclerosis, enrolled in a pregnancy study. Material: peripheral blood, obtained before pregnancy. The chain uses TRBV9 and TRBJ2-5; D gene ambiguous. The CDR3 DNA reads as TGTGCCAGCAGCGTAGAGGCAGGCTATCAAGAGACCCAGTACTTC. This sequence encodes CASSVEAGYQETQYF.